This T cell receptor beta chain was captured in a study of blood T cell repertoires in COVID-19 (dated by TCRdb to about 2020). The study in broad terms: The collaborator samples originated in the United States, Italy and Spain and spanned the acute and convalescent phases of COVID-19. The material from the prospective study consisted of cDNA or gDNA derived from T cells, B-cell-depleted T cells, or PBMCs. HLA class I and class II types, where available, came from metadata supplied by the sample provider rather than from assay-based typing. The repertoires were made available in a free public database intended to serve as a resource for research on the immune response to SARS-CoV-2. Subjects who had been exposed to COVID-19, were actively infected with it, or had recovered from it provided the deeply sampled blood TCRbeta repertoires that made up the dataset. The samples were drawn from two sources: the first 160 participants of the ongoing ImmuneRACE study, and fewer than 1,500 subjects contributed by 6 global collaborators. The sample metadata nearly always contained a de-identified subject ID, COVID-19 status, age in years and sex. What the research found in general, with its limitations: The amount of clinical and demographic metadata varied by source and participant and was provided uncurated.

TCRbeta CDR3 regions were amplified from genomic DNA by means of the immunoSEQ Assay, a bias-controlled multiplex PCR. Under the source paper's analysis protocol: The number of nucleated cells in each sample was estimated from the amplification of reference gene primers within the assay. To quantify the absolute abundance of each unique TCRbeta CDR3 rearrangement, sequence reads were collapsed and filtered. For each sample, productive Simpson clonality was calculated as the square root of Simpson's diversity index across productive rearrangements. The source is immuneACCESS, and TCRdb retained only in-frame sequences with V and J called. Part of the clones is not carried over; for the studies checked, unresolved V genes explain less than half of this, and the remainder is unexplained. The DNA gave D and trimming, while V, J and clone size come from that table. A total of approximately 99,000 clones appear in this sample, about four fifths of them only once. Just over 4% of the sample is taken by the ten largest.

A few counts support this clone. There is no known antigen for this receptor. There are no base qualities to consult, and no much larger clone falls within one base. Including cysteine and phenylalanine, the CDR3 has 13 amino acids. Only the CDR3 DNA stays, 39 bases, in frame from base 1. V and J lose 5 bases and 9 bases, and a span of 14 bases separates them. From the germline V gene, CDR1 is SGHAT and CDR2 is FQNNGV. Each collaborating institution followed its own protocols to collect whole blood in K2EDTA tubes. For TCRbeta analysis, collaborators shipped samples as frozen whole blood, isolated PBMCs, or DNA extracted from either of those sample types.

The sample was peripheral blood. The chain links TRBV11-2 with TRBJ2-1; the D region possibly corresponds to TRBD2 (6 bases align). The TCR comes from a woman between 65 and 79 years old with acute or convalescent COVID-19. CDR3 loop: CASSLDYYGEQFF. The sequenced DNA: TGTGCCAGCAGCCTGGACTATTACGGTGAGCAGTTCTTC. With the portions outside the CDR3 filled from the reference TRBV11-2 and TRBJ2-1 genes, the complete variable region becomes EAGVAQSPRYKIIEKRQSVAFWCNPISGHATLYWYQQILGQGPKLLIQFQNNGVVDDSQLPKDRFSAERLKGVDSTLKIQPAKLEDSAVYLCASSLDYYGEQFFGPGTRLTVL.